These T cell receptor beta chains were read from a single sample in a study of blood T cell repertoires in COVID-19. Method: immunoSEQ multiplex PCR; TCRdb's copy keeps in-frame clones and lacks some. The top ten hold 4.4% of the sample, which has hundreds of thousands of clones, over 75% seen once. Sequencing was carried out using peripheral blood. The origin of the receptors is a middle-aged man with acute or convalescent COVID-19. The CDR3 runs from the conserved cysteine through the conserved F or W. The D gene is left open where the match is weak. Clone size, where shown, is once, few, many, or a class for clones that have expanded.

>TRBD1|TRBJ1-1|NA|TRBV6-5
CASIARGQGLRRAFF
TGTGCCAGCATCGCCCGGGGACAGGGGTTGCGTAGGGCTTTCTTT
>NA|TRBJ1-4|NA|TRBV5-1
CASSEQGTNEKLFF
TGCGCCAGCAGCGAACAGGGAACCAATGAAAAACTGTTTTTT
>NA|TRBJ1-2|NA|TRBV18
CASSPTSSRDYGYTF
TGTGCCAGCTCACCGACCTCATCGAGGGACTATGGCTACACCTTC
>NA|TRBJ1-1|few|TRBV5-6
CASSLRRGTEAFF
TGTGCCAGCAGCTTAAGGAGGGGCACTGAAGCTTTCTTT
>TRBD2|TRBJ2-1|NA|TRBV7-7
CASSPHMGGPYNEQFF
TGTGCCAGCAGCCCCCATATGGGAGGGCCCTACAATGAGCAGTTCTTC
>NA|TRBJ1-2|NA|TRBV6-5
CASSRAASNYGYTF
TGTGCCAGCAGCAGAGCGGCTAGTAACTATGGCTACACCTTC
>TRBD2|TRBJ2-4|NA|TRBV18
CASFRTGGTNIQYF
TGTGCCAGCTTCCGGACGGGGGGGACAAACATTCAGTACTTC
>TRBD1|TRBJ2-7|few|TRBV5-1
CASSFELGTAAYEQYF
TGCGCCAGCAGCTTTGAATTGGGGACAGCCGCCTACGAGCAGTACTTC
>TRBD2|TRBJ2-1|NA|TRBV5-1
CASSKTFTSGGYNEQFF
TGCGCCAGCAGCAAAACCTTTACTAGCGGGGGATACAATGAGCAGTTCTTC
>NA|TRBJ2-7|NA|TRBV7-8
CASSFTVYEQYF
TGTGCCAGCAGCTTCACAGTCTACGAGCAGTACTTC
>TRBD1|TRBJ1-2|NA|TRBV28
CASSYRDRDDGYTF
TGTGCCAGCAGTTACCGGGACAGGGATGATGGCTACACCTTC
>NA|TRBJ2-7|few|TRBV7-9
CASSRSDSREQYF
TGTGCCAGCAGCCGTTCGGACAGCCGCGAGCAGTACTTC
>NA|TRBJ1-5|NA|TRBV5-6
CASSLRMEWQPQHF
TGTGCCAGCAGCTTGCGAATGGAGTGGCAGCCCCAGCATTTT
>TRBD1|TRBJ1-2|once|TRBV18
CASSPDRTGVHYGYTF
TGTGCCAGCTCACCCGATCGGACAGGGGTTCACTATGGCTACACCTTC
>NA|TRBJ1-5|NA|TRBV6-5
CASIQGGSNQPQHF
TGTGCCAGCATCCAGGGAGGAAGCAATCAGCCCCAGCATTTT
>NA|TRBJ1-2|NA|TRBV6-5
CASSRQIINYGYTF
TGTGCCAGCAGTAGACAGATTATTAACTATGGCTACACCTTC
>NA|TRBJ1-2|NA|TRBV2
CASSGGFGSYTF
TGTGCCAGCTCGGGGGGGTTCGGGAGCTACACCTTC
>TRBD2|TRBJ2-3|once|TRBV5-8
CASRNGLAENTDTQYF
TGTGCCAGCAGGAACGGACTAGCGGAGAACACAGATACGCAGTATTTT
>TRBD1|TRBJ2-1|NA|TRBV5-1
CASSSPGQGANEQFF
TGCGCCAGCAGCTCCCCGGGACAGGGGGCCAATGAGCAGTTCTTC
>NA|TRBJ1-1|NA|TRBV9
CASSVGSTLNTEAFF
TGTGCCAGCAGCGTAGGAAGCACCTTGAACACTGAAGCTTTCTTT
>TRBD1|TRBJ1-2|NA|TRBV7-3
CASSDRGRGGYTF
TGTGCCAGCAGCGACAGGGGGCGAGGCGGCTACACCTTC
>TRBD1|TRBJ1-1|NA|TRBV5-4
CASSLEGAIEAFF
TGTGCCAGCAGTTTGGAGGGGGCCATTGAAGCTTTCTTT
>TRBD2|TRBJ2-3|NA|TRBV7-9
CASSIGGTSATDTQYF
TGTGCCAGCAGCATAGGGGGGACTAGCGCCACAGATACGCAGTATTTT
>NA|TRBJ1-2|NA|TRBV6-1
CASSEGPYGYTF
TGTGCCAGCAGTGAAGGGCCCTATGGCTACACCTTC
>NA|TRBJ1-5|many|TRBV19
CASSWAPGNQPQHF
TGTGCCAGTAGTTGGGCGCCCGGAAATCAGCCCCAGCATTTT
>NA|TRBJ1-1|NA|TRBV18
CASSPTGTPEAFF
TGTGCCAGCTCTCCCACAGGGACCCCTGAAGCTTTCTTT
>NA|TRBJ1-4|NA|TRBV20-1
CSASQGEKLFF
TGCAGTGCGTCTCAGGGAGAAAAACTGTTTTTT
>TRBD1|TRBJ1-5|once|TRBV6-6
CASRNDRGRAQPQHF
TGTGCCAGCAGGAACGACAGGGGTCGGGCTCAGCCCCAGCATTTT
>TRBD1|TRBJ2-7|NA|TRBV11-2
CASSLVSGPGGSYEQYF
TGTGCCAGCAGCTTGGTCTCAGGGCCAGGGGGTTCCTACGAGCAGTACTTC
>TRBD1|TRBJ1-4|once|TRBV7-9
CASSLTLNRGRNEKLFF
TGTGCCAGCAGCTTAACCCTAAACAGGGGGCGAAATGAAAAACTGTTTTTT
>TRBD1|TRBJ1-2|NA|TRBV7-8
CASSLRDRFGGYTF
TGTGCCAGCAGCCTCCGGGACAGGTTTGGCGGCTACACCTTC
>NA|TRBJ1-1|NA|TRBV9
CASSAPTGGVEAFF
TGTGCCAGCAGCGCCCCGACGGGGGGCGTTGAAGCTTTCTTT
>NA|TRBJ2-2|few|TRBV11-3
CASSLGPGANTGELFF
TGTGCCAGCAGCTTAGGACCCGGGGCGAACACCGGGGAGCTGTTTTTT
>NA|TRBJ2-3|NA|TRBV2
CASRRTTDTQYF
TGTGCCAGCAGACGGACTACAGATACGCAGTATTTT
>NA|TRBJ2-7|NA|TRBV6-1
CASSFSKTYEQYF
TGTGCCAGCAGTTTCAGTAAGACCTACGAGCAGTACTTC
>NA|TRBJ1-6|once|TRBV7-8
CASSLVGARSSPLHF
TGTGCCAGCAGCTTAGTAGGGGCGAGAAGTTCACCCCTCCACTTT
>TRBD1|TRBJ2-2|NA|TRBV2
CASRGQGATGELFF
TGTGCCAGCAGGGGACAGGGGGCCACCGGGGAGCTGTTTTTT
>NA|TRBJ2-4|NA|TRBV4-1
CASSQDEDRAGNIQYF
TGCGCCAGCAGCCAAGATGAAGACAGGGCGGGGAACATTCAGTACTTC
>NA|TRBJ2-3|NA|TRBV15
CATSLRGFTDTQYF
TGTGCCACCAGCCTCAGGGGATTCACAGATACGCAGTATTTT
>NA|TRBJ1-5|NA|TRBV27
CASSLYRTPGDQPQHF
TGTGCCAGCAGTTTGTATCGGACCCCAGGGGATCAGCCCCAGCATTTT
>TRBD1|TRBJ1-2|medium-sized|TRBV2
CASSSWGQGHYGYTF
TGTGCCAGCAGTTCCTGGGGACAGGGGCACTATGGCTACACCTTC
>TRBD2|TRBJ2-1|NA|TRBV5-1
CASVPLAGVNEQFF
TGCGCCAGCGTGCCTCTAGCGGGGGTGAATGAGCAGTTCTTC
>TRBD2|TRBJ2-1|NA|TRBV5-1
CASSSGLAGGPSYNEQFF
TGCGCCAGCAGCTCGGGACTAGCGGGGGGGCCGTCCTACAATGAGCAGTTCTTC
>TRBD1|TRBJ1-2|NA|TRBV25-1
CASSDPGGIGYGYTF
TGTGCCAGCAGTGATCCAGGGGGTATTGGCTATGGCTACACCTTC
>TRBD1|TRBJ1-6|NA|TRBV11-2
CASSQDRGASPLHF
TGTGCCAGCAGCCAAGACAGGGGAGCCTCACCCCTCCACTTT